This T cell receptor (beta chain) was identified in a study of blood T cell repertoires in COVID-19. Study in general: Acute-phase and convalescent COVID-19 samples originated in the United States, Italy and Spain. From T cells, B-cell-depleted T cells, or PBMCs came the material, which was cDNA or gDNA.

Authors' analysis steps: Estimated nucleated cell counts came from reference gene primer amplification. Using immunoSEQ multiplex PCR, the repertoire was profiled, and TCRdb retains in-frame clones only, with some absent. The V and J calls and the clone size are those of that table, but D and trimming were determined from the DNA. The repertoire holds 270,000 or so clones, with roughly 86% as singletons. Trimming removed 5 bases from V and 5 bases from J, with 13 bases in between. The CDR3 extends over 13 amino acids. Germline-derived CDR1 and CDR2 are LNHDA and SQIVND (reference sequence). Sequences were obtained from peripheral blood. This sequence joins TRBV19 and TRBJ2-7; D possibly corresponds to TRBD1 (5 bases). The source of this sequence is a man in his forties with active or convalescent COVID-19. The CDR3 sequence is CASSAQGIDEQYF. CDR3 in DNA: TGTGCCAGTAGTGCGCAGGGAATCGACGAGCAGTACTTC.